What follows is one T cell receptor (beta chain) and its context. Its antigen is currently unknown. This CDR3 has 12 residues. Between the trimmed V and J ends, which lost 7 bases and 3 bases, there was a span of 10 bases. From germline, CDR1 is DFQATT and CDR2 SNEGSKA (reference sequence). At the Johns Hopkins FTIC core, DNA taken from cultured CD4+ T cells was sequenced by way of the Oncomine TCR Beta short-read assay. TCRdb re-called the PCR reads with MiXCR, one entry per CDR3 protein. Seen here are roughly 25,000 distinct CDR3 sequences, about three fifths observed once, and the top ten hold 7.8%. Indicated treatment: 10-day PBMC culture with coronavirus spike peptide pools or control peptides (ViraFEST assay). This specimen comes from a study of vaccination and CD4 T cells after COVID-19.

The chain joins TRBV20-1 to TRBJ2-1; TRBD1 or TRBD2 may be the D gene (5 bases each). The source of this sequence is a human donor who had recovered from COVID-19. Material for sequencing was CD4+ T cells from blood, cultured in vitro. In DNA, the CDR3 is TGCAGTGTAGGGGCGGGCTACAATGAGCAGTTCTTC. It translates to CSVGAGYNEQFF.